The clone carrying this T cell receptor beta chain rates as medium-sized. The sample comes from a study of breast tumors, draining lymph nodes, adjacent tissues. MiXCR, applied by TCRdb to the multiplex PCR reads, yields one record per CDR3 protein. The data contain about 13,000 distinct CDR3 sequences, roughly 53% of them seen just once; the ten biggest clones take up approximately 40%. V gave up 4 bases and J gave up 6 bases; unmatched junction bases: 9. This CDR3 is 14 amino acids long. From germline, CDR1 is DFQATT and CDR2 SNEGSKA (reference sequence). Sequencing was performed on tumor-adjacent breast tissue. The origin of this receptor is a female donor with breast cancer. Some clones in this sample may be carry-over from other donors' samples. The chain couples TRBV20-1 to TRBJ2-1; 7 bases map to TRBD2. CDR3 sequence reads: CSATGSGSGNEQFF. In nucleotides, the CDR3 is TGCAGTGCTACCGGTAGCGGGTCTGGCAATGAGCAGTTCTTC.